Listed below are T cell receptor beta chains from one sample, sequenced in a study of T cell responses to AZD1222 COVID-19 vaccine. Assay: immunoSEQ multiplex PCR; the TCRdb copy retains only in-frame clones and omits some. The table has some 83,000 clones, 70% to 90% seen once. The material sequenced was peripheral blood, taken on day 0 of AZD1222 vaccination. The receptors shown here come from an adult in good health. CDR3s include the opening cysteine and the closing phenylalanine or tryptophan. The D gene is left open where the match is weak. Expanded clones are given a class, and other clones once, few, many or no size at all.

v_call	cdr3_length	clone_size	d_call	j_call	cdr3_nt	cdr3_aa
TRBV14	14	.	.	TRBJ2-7	TGTGCCAGCAGCCCAGGGGAGGCCTGGGACACTGGGTACTTC	CASSPGEAWDTGYF
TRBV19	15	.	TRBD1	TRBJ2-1	TGTGCCAGCGACCCCGGGACAGGGGGCTGGGATGAGCAGTTCTTC	CASDPGTGGWDEQFF
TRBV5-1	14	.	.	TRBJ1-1	TGCGCCAGCAGCGTGGGTGACAGCACCACTGAAGCTTTCTTT	CASSVGDSTTEAFF
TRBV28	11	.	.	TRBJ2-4	TGTGCCAGCAGTTTGAGAGACATTCAGTACTTC	CASSLRDIQYF
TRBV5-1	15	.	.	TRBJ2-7	TGCGCCAGCAGCCCCCTCGGAGGGGAAAGTAACGAGCAGTACTTC	CASSPLGGESNEQYF
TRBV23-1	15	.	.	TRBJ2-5	TGCGCCAGCAGTCAATCGGTCCCGAGGGAAGAGACCCAGTACTTC	CASSQSVPREETQYF
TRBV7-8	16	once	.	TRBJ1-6	TGTGCCAGCAGCTTTTCTGACCGCCAAGGGTATTCACCCCTCCACTTT	CASSFSDRQGYSPLHF
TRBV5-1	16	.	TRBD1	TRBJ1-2	TGCGCCAGCAGCTTAATATCCGGGACAGGGTTCTATGGCTACACCTTC	CASSLISGTGFYGYTF
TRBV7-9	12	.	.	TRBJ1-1	TGTGCCAGCAGCCAGACTGGGACTGAAGCTTTCTTT	CASSQTGTEAFF
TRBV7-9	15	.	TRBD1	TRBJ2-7	TGTGCCAGCAGCAGTTACAGGGGCGCGGTCTACGAGCAGTACTTC	CASSSYRGAVYEQYF
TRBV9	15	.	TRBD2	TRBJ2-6	TGTGCCAGTAGGTCTAGCGGCTCTGGGGCCAACGTCCTGACTTTC	CASRSSGSGANVLTF
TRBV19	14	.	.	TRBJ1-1	TGTGCCAGTAGTATGGGGGGACTGAACACTGAAGCTTTCTTT	CASSMGGLNTEAFF
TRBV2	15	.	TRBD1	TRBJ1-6	TGTGCCAGCAGTGAAAGGGGACAGATTAATTCACCCCTCCACTTT	CASSERGQINSPLHF
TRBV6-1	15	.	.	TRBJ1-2	TGTGCCAGCAGTGAAGGACAGCCTGCTAACTATGGCTACACCTTC	CASSEGQPANYGYTF
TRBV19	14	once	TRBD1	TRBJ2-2	TGTGCCAGTAGACCGGACAGGATTGCCGGGGAGCTGTTTTTT	CASRPDRIAGELFF
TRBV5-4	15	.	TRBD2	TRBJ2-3	TGTGCCAGCAGCTTGGTAGCGGGGGGCGCAGATACGCAGTATTTT	CASSLVAGGADTQYF
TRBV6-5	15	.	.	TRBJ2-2	TGTGCCAGCAGTTACTCTGGAGAGAACACCGGGGAGCTGTTTTTT	CASSYSGENTGELFF
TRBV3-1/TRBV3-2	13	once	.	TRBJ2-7	TGTGCCAGCAGCCTCCAGGGGCTTTACGAGCAGTACTTC	CASSLQGLYEQYF
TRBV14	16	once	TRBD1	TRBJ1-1	TGTGCCAGCAGCCACCCTGGGAGGGGGCAGAACACTGAAGCTTTCTTT	CASSHPGRGQNTEAFF
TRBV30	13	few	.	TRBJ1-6	TGTGCCTGGAGCGAATCTGAGGATTCACCCCTCCACTTT	CAWSESEDSPLHF